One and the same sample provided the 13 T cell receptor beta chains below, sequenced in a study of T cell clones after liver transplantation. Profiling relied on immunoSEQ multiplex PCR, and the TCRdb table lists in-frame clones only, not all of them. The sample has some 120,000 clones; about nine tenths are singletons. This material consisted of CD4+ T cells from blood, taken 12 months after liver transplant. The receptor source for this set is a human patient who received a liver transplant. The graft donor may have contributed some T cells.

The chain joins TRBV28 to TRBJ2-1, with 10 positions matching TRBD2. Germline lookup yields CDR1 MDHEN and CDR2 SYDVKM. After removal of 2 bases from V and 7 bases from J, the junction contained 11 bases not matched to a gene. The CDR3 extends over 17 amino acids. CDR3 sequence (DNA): TGTGCCAGCAGTTTACGAACCCTAGCGGGAGAGGTGAATGAGCAGTTCTTC. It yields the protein CASSLRTLAGEVNEQFF.

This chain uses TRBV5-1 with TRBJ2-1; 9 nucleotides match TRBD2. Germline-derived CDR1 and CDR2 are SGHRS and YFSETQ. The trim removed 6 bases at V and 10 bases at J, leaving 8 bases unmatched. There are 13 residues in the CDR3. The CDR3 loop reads CASMEREAGEQFF. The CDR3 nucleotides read TGCGCCAGCATGGAGCGGGAGGCCGGGGAGCAGTTCTTC.

CDR3 in DNA: TGTGCCAGCAGCTATCTAGCGGCGAGCTCCTACGAGCAGTACTTC. Protein: CASSYLAASSYEQYF. The chain joins TRBV7-2 to TRBJ2-7; 7 nucleotides align to TRBD2. J was trimmed by 0 bases and V by 4 bases; bases with no gene match: 6. The CDR3 has 15 residues. Germline V gives CDR1 SGHTA, CDR2 FQGNSA.

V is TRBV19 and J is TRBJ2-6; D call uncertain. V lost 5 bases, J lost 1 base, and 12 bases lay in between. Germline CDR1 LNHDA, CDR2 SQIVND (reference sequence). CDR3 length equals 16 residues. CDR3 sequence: CASSPGRISGANVLTF. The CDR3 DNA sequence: TGTGCCAGTAGTCCAGGACGGATTTCTGGGGCCAACGTCCTGACTTTC.

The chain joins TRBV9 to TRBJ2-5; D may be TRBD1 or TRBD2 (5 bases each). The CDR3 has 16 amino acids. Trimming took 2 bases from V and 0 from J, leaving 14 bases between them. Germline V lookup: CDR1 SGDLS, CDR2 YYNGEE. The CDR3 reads CASSVGPGRNQETQYF. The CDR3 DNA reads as TGTGCCAGCAGCGTGGGACCGGGACGGAACCAAGAGACCCAGTACTTC.

The DNA of the CDR3 is TGTGCCAGCAGTTTACGCCCAGCGGGAGGGCAAGAGACCCAGTACTTC. Amino acids: CASSLRPAGGQETQYF. J is TRBJ2-5 and V is TRBV27, with 10 bases matching TRBD2. The CDR3 contains 16 residues. Germline values: CDR1 MNHEY, CDR2 SMNVEV (reference sequence). The J segment lost 2 bases and the V segment lost 2 bases, leaving 5 bases of the junction unmatched.

Here the CDR3 DNA reads TGTGCCAGCAGTAAACCTCGCGGGACAGGGGAACAAGAGACCCAGTACTTC. Translated: CASSKPRGTGEQETQYF. The chain joins TRBV28 to TRBJ2-5; 10 nucleotides align to TRBD1. This CDR3 is 17 amino acids long. Germline values: CDR1 MDHEN, CDR2 SYDVKM. V dropped 5 bases and J dropped 2; count of bases not matched to a gene: 11.

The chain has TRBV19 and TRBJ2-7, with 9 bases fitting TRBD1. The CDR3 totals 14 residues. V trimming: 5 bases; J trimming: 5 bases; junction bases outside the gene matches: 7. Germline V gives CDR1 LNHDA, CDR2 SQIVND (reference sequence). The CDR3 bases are TGTGCCAGTAGTGTCCGGGACAGGGTTCACGAGCAGTACTTC. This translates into CASSVRDRVHEQYF.

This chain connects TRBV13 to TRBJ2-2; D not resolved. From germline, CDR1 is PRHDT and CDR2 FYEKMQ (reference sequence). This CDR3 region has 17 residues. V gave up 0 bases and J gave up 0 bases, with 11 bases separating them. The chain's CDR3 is CASSLGHAFANTGELFF. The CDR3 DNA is TGTGCCAGCAGCTTAGGCCACGCCTTCGCGAACACCGGGGAGCTGTTTTTT.

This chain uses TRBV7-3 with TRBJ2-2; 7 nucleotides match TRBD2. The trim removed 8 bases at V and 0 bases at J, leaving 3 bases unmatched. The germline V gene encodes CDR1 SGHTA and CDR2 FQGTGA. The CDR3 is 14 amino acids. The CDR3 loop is CASVGGSNTGELFF. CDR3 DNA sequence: TGTGCCAGCGTGGGAGGGTCGAACACCGGGGAGCTGTTTTTT.

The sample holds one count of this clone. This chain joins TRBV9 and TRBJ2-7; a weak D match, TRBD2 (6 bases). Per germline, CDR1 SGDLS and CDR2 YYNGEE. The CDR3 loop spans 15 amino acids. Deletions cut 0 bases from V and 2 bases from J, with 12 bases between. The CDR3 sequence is CASSVGGNGAYEQYF. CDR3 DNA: TGTGCCAGCAGCGTAGGCGGGAATGGAGCCTACGAGCAGTACTTC.

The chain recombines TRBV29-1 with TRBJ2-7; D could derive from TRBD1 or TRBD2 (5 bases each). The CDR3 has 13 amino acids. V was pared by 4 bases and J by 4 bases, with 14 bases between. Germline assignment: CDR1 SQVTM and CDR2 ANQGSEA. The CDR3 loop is CSVVAREGYEQYF. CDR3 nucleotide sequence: TGCAGCGTTGTAGCTAGAGAGGGGTACGAGCAGTACTTC.

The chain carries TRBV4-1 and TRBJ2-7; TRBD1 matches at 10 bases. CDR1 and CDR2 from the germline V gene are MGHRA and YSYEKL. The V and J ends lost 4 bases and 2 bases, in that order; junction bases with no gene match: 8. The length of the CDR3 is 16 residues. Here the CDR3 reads CASSLRGGTGAYEQYF. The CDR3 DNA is TGCGCCAGCAGCCTCAGAGGAGGGACAGGGGCCTACGAGCAGTACTTC.